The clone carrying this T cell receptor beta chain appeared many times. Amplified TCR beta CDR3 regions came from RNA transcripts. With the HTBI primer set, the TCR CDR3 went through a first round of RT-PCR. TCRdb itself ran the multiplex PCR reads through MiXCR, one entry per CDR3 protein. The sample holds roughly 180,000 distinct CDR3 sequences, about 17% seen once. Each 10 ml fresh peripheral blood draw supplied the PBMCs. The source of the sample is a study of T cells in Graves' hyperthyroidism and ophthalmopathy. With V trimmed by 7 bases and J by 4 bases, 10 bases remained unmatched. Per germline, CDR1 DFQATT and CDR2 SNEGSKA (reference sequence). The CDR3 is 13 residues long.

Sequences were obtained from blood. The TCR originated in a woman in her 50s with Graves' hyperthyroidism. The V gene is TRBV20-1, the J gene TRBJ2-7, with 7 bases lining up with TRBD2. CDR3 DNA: TGCAGTGGTACCGGGGCCGGGAGGTACGAGCAGTACTTC. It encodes CSGTGAGRYEQYF.